This T cell receptor (beta chain) comes out of a study of beta chain features in type 1 diabetes. The CDR3 extends over 16 amino acids. Trimming took 2 bases from V and 2 from J, leaving 15 bases between them. Germline V gene lookup returns CDR1 SEHNR and CDR2 FQNEAQ (reference sequence). Reverse transcribing all isolated RNA meant expressed TCRB transcripts were sequenced. TCRdb's copy holds only in-frame clones and misses some; the assay was immunoSEQ multiplex PCR. The sample lists more than 300,000 clones; over 13% were seen once. The authors sorted CD4+ naive, central memory, regulatory and stem cell-like memory cells via CD45RO/CCR7/CD25/CD127/CD95/CD27. In its sample, this clone was seen a few times.

This sequence was found in a woman younger than 30 in good health. The V and J genes are TRBV7-9 and TRBJ1-2, with D tentatively TRBD1 (5 bases). Sequenced: naive CD4+ T cells from blood. For the CDR3, the DNA is TGTGCCAGCAGCTTAACCCCAGGCGGGGGGAACTATGGCTACACCTTC. Translation: CASSLTPGGGNYGYTF.